What follows are 27 T cell receptor beta chains derived from one specimen sequenced in a study of blood T cell repertoires in COVID-19. Libraries were prepared by immunoSEQ multiplex PCR; TCRdb keeps only in-frame clonotypes and omits some of them. Among 100,000 to 150,000 clones listed, around 90% were seen once. Sequenced: peripheral blood. The receptors originated from a human donor in a cohort sampled during active COVID-19.

This chain links TRBV1 with TRBJ1-5; TRBD1 is the table's D call, not checked against the DNA. TRBV1 is recorded as a pseudogene. This CDR3 contains 13 residues. The CDR3 sequence is CTSSQDRIVPQHF. Here the CDR3 DNA reads TGCACCAGCAGCCAAGACAGGATCGTGCCCCAGCATTTT.

The CDR3 loop reads CASSEFLAVGVEEQFF. Here the CDR3 DNA reads TGCGCCAGCAGTGAGTTTCTAGCAGTGGGCGTCGAAGAGCAGTTCTTC. The rearrangement joins TRBV10-1 to TRBJ2-1; maybe TRBD2 (5 bases). This CDR3 region has 16 residues. Trimming took off 1 base at V and 10 bases at J, with 20 bases between the two ends. In germline, CDR1 is WNHNN, CDR2 SYGVQD (reference sequence).

The chain combines TRBV23-1 with TRBJ2-1; 7 bases line up with TRBD1. TRBV23-1 is placed among ORFs of uncertain function. The CDR3 length is 13 residues. The junction had 11 bases not matched to a gene; V was cut back by 8 bases and J by 10 bases. The CDR3, as DNA: TGCGCCAGCGGCCAGGGACAGACTGAAGAGCAGTTCTTC. Protein: CASGQGQTEEQFF.

The rearrangement links TRBV4-2 to TRBJ2-5; TRBD2 agrees at 11 bases. CDR1 is LGHNA and CDR2 is YNFKEQ in the germline V gene. V was pared by 0 bases and J by 9 bases, with 12 bases of the junction left unmatched. The CDR3 is 17 residues long. The CDR3 spells CASSQDPGLAAYTPQYF. The CDR3 DNA is TGTGCCAGCAGCCAAGATCCGGGACTAGCGGCCTACACGCCCCAGTACTTC.

This chain uses TRBV24-1 with TRBJ2-1; 9 bases map to TRBD2. Looked up from germline, CDR1 is KGHDR and CDR2 is SFDVKD. The CDR3 covers 17 residues. Losses at the gene ends were 3 bases for V and 6 bases for J; bases not matched to a gene: 11. This CDR3 is CATSDDSGGTWGNEQFF. The DNA for the CDR3 is TGTGCCACCAGTGATGACAGCGGGGGGACCTGGGGCAATGAGCAGTTCTTC.

The V call is TRBV7-9, the J call TRBJ2-7; 8 bases are a match to TRBD1. The CDR3 is 14 residues long. V was clipped by 3 bases and J by 6 bases; unmatched bases: 7. The germline V gene has CDR1 SEHNR and CDR2 FQNEAQ (reference sequence). Here the CDR3 reads CASSFRQGAGEQYF. The CDR3 region has the DNA TGTGCCAGCAGCTTCCGGCAGGGGGCTGGCGAGCAGTACTTC. The variable domain in full, with the rest retrieved from reference TRBV7-9 and TRBJ2-7, is DTGVSQNPRHKITKRGQNVTFRCDPISEHNRLYWYRQTLGQGPEFLTYFQNEAQLEKSRLLSDRFSAERPKGSFSTLEIQRTEQGDSAMYLCASSFRQGAGEQYFGPGTRLTVT.

This clone was counted a single time. The chain employs TRBV4-1 and TRBJ2-3, with D perhaps TRBD2 (5 bases). Germline CDR1 and CDR2: MGHRA and YSYEKL. Trimming removed 0 bases from V and 6 bases from J, with 13 bases in between. CDR3 size: 15 residues. CDR3 nucleotide sequence: TGCGCCAGCAGCCAAGATCATAGGGAGCGGGATACGCAGTATTTT. Its protein is CASSQDHRERDTQYF.

The chain recombines TRBV21-1 with TRBJ2-7; TRBD2 reflects the table's D call only, with no check against the DNA. TRBV21-1 is shown as a pseudogene. The CDR3 spans 12 residues. The DNA for the CDR3 is TGTGCCAGCAGCAAAGGGGGAGGTGAGCAGTACTTC. Encoded protein: CASSKGGGEQYF.

The V call is TRBV28, the J call TRBJ2-1; TRBD2 matches at 9 bases. CDR3 length equals 14 residues. V trimming: 6 bases; J trimming: 4 bases; junction bases outside the gene matches: 4. The germline gives CDR1 MDHEN, CDR2 SYDVKM. The CDR3 sequence is CASSTGLAYNEQFF. In DNA, the CDR3 is TGTGCCAGCAGCACGGGACTAGCTTACAATGAGCAGTTCTTC.

The rearrangement uses TRBV6-6 and TRBJ2-7; 11 bases match TRBD1. Germline V gene lookup returns CDR1 MNHNY and CDR2 SVGAGI (reference sequence). With V trimmed by 6 bases and J by 3 bases, 7 bases remained unmatched. The CDR3 length is 15 residues. Here the CDR3 DNA reads TGTGCCAGCAGCTCGGGACAGGGGGGGGTCTACGAGCAGTACTTC. This codes for CASSSGQGGVYEQYF.

CDR3 DNA sequence: TGTGCCAGTAGGGGCGGGGGAATATATTCCTACAATGAGCAGTTCTTC. Protein: CASRGGGIYSYNEQFF. This chain joins TRBV19 and TRBJ2-1, with 7 bases that match TRBD2. CDR1 is LNHDA and CDR2 is SQIVND in the germline V gene (reference sequence). V dropped 6 bases and J dropped 1; count of bases not matched to a gene: 9. The length of the CDR3 is 16 residues.

The chain couples TRBV11-2 to TRBJ2-7; 9 bases match TRBD2. Germline V gene lookup returns CDR1 SGHAT and CDR2 FQNNGV. The CDR3 totals 16 residues. V lost 5 bases to trimming and J lost 4 bases; unmatched junction nucleotides: 12. DNA for the CDR3: TGTGCCAGCAGCGTACTTGCGGGGGGGCCTGTATACGAGCAGTACTTC. Translating it yields CASSVLAGGPVYEQYF.

This chain joins TRBV3-1 (or the pseudogene TRBV3-2) and TRBJ1-1; D possibly corresponds to TRBD1 (5 bases). Germline-derived CDR1 and CDR2 are LGHDT and YNNKEL (reference sequence). Trimming removed 4 bases from V and 0 bases from J, with 9 bases in between. The CDR3 is 14 residues long. CDR3: CASSPRVLNTEAFF. The CDR3, as DNA: TGTGCCAGCAGCCCCAGGGTATTGAACACTGAAGCTTTCTTT.

The CDR3 here is CAWNQGDSWSSYNEQFF. DNA of the CDR3: TGTGCCTGGAATCAGGGGGACAGCTGGAGCTCCTACAATGAGCAGTTCTTC. The chain has TRBV30 and TRBJ2-1; 7 nucleotides line up with TRBD1. The V segment lost 4 bases and the J segment 0 bases; nucleotides outside the gene matches: 12. The CDR3 totals 17 residues. Germline CDR1 reads GTSNPN; CDR2 reads SVGIG (reference sequence).

This chain joins TRBV2 and TRBJ2-5; TRBD1 might be the D (6 bases). The CDR3 runs to 14 residues. In germline, CDR1 is SNHLY, CDR2 FYNNEI. Trimming removed 7 bases at V and 3 bases at J, with 15 bases between. CDR3 sequence reads: CASNTQGLEETQYF. The CDR3 bases are TGTGCCAGCAATACCCAGGGGCTCGAAGAGACCCAGTACTTC.

The chain has TRBV7-6 and TRBJ2-3, with D tentatively TRBD2 (5 bases). This CDR3 has 14 residues. Germline CDR1 is SGHVS and CDR2 is FNYEAQ. The V end was cut by 0 bases, the J end by 3 bases, with 7 bases between. CDR3 sequence: CASSLAGLTDTQYF. In DNA form, the CDR3 reads TGTGCCAGCAGCTTAGCCGGACTGACAGATACGCAGTATTTT.

The chain couples TRBV18 to TRBJ1-5; 7 nucleotides match TRBD1. This CDR3 is built from 14 residues. J lost 6 bases, V lost 3 bases, and 5 bases had no gene match. Looked up from germline, CDR1 is KGHSH and CDR2 is LQKENI. The CDR3 reads CASSPQGGGQPQHF. The CDR3 nucleotides are TGTGCCAGCTCACCTCAGGGGGGTGGTCAGCCCCAGCATTTT. The full variable domain, its missing parts supplied by reference TRBV18 and TRBJ1-5, is NAGVMQNPRHLVRRRGQEARLRCSPMKGHSHVYWYRQLPEEGLKFMVYLQKENIIDESGMPKERFSAEFPKEGPSILRIQQVVRGDSAAYFCASSPQGGGQPQHFGDGTRLSIL.

The chain is built from TRBV4-1 and TRBJ2-2; 8 positions match TRBD2. The V and J ends lost 5 bases and 4 bases, in that order; junction bases with no gene match: 6. This CDR3 is 15 amino acids long. The V gene's germline CDR1 is MGHRA and CDR2 YSYEKL. The CDR3 protein is CASSYSGEGTGELFF. In DNA, the CDR3 is TGCGCCAGCAGCTATAGCGGGGAGGGCACCGGGGAGCTGTTTTTT.

The chain recombines TRBV6-6 with TRBJ1-5; 10 nucleotides match TRBD1. Germline CDR1 MNHNY, CDR2 SVGAGI (reference sequence). The CDR3 has 16 residues. The J segment lost 7 bases and the V segment lost 4 bases, leaving 10 bases of the junction unmatched. In nucleotides, the CDR3 is TGTGCCAGCAGTTGGGGACAGGGGACCGCGGGGCAGCCCCAGCATTTT. Its protein product is CASSWGQGTAGQPQHF.

This clone showed up just once. V gene TRBV28 combines with J gene TRBJ2-7, with 9 bases that match TRBD1. The CDR3 runs to 15 residues. Germline V gives CDR1 MDHEN, CDR2 SYDVKM. The V and J ends lost 7 bases and 2 bases, in that order; junction bases with no gene match: 9. The CDR3 nucleotides are TGTGCCAGCACAGAGATGGACAGGGGTGCCTACGAGCAGTACTTC. Protein: CASTEMDRGAYEQYF.

The chain employs TRBV4-2 and TRBJ2-7; tentative D call: TRBD2 (7 bases). The V end was cut by 2 bases, the J end by 3 bases, with 11 bases between. The CDR3 covers 14 residues. Germline values: CDR1 LGHNA, CDR2 YNFKEQ. As DNA, the CDR3 is TGTGCCAGCAGCCAACGAGGGGGGGGCTACGAGCAGTACTTC. It specifies CASSQRGGGYEQYF.

With respect to this clone: A junction end diverges from the germline sequence, so it may reflect a read error. V and J are TRBV7-9 and TRBJ1-1, with D tentatively TRBD1 (6 bases). CDR3 size: 15 residues. Germline V gene data show CDR1 as SEHNR and CDR2 as FQNEAQ (reference sequence). The CDR3 is CAGSLREAGHTEAFF. For the CDR3, the DNA is TGTGCCGGCAGCTTAAGGGAAGCGGGACATACTGAAGCTTTCTTT.

The V gene is TRBV5-1, the J gene TRBJ2-2; 9 nucleotides agree with TRBD1. Trimming at V came to 4 bases and at J to 7 bases, leaving 8 bases not matched to a gene. The CDR3 has 15 residues. Germline CDR1 SGHRS, CDR2 YFSETQ. The CDR3 DNA reads as TGCGCCAGCAGCATACGGACAGGGGTGGTCGGGGAGCTGTTTTTT. This encodes CASSIRTGVVGELFF. Full variable domain (missing parts from reference TRBV5-1 and TRBJ2-2): KAGVTQTPRYLIKTRGQQVTLSCSPISGHRSVSWYQQTPGQGLQFLFEYFSETQRNKGNFPGRFSGRQFSNSRSEMNVSTLELGDSALYLCASSIRTGVVGELFFGEGSRLTVL.

This clone has only a few counts. The chain recombines TRBV6-5 with TRBJ1-3; D not resolved. Germline values: CDR1 MNHEY, CDR2 SVGAGI. Deletions cut 6 bases from V and 0 bases from J, with 9 bases between. This CDR3 is 14 amino acids long. CDR3 sequence: CASSSSFSGNTIYF. DNA for the CDR3: TGTGCCAGCAGCAGTTCGTTCTCTGGAAACACCATATATTTT.

The chain recombines TRBV28 with TRBJ2-7; 7 bases map to TRBD2. V shed 6 bases, J shed 1 base, and the junction held 6 bases outside the gene matches. The CDR3 contains 14 residues. Germline CDR1 reads MDHEN; CDR2 reads SYDVKM. Here the CDR3 DNA reads TGTGCCAGCAGCTGGACTAGTAGATCCTACGAGCAGTACTTC. It translates to CASSWTSRSYEQYF.

The J gene is TRBJ2-3, the V gene TRBV6-4; 9 bases match TRBD2. The junction had 2 bases not matched to a gene; V was cut back by 0 bases and J by 1 base. The CDR3 extends over 16 amino acids. Germline V gene sequence: CDR1 MRHNA, CDR2 SNTAGT. CDR3 sequence: CASSDSGGGGTDTQYF. CDR3 coding DNA: TGTGCCAGCAGTGACTCGGGCGGGGGGGGCACAGATACGCAGTATTTT.

J is TRBJ2-2 and V is TRBV6-1, with 8 bases aligning to TRBD2. CDR1 MNHNS and CDR2 SASEGT come from the germline V gene. The length of the CDR3 is 16 residues. J gave up 4 bases and V 1 base, and 5 bases lay outside the gene matches. The CDR3 coding sequence is TGTGCCAGCAGTGAAGACAGCGGGAGCCCCACCGGGGAGCTGTTTTTT. Translation gives CASSEDSGSPTGELFF.